What follows describes a single T cell receptor (beta chain). The data derive from a study of technical replicates of blood from a few donors. Profiling relied on immunoSEQ multiplex PCR, and the TCRdb table lists in-frame clones only, not all of them. This sample yields about 84,000 clones, of which around 97% are seen a single time; 0.15% to 0.2% belongs to the top ten. J was trimmed by 2 bases and V by 6 bases; bases with no gene match: 6. This CDR3 comprises 14 residues. Germline values: CDR1 MNHEY, CDR2 SVGAGI. The receptor was isolated from a human donor in good health. V is TRBV6-5 and J is TRBJ2-7, with 8 nucleotides matching TRBD1. The specimen was T cells isolated from PBMCs. The CDR3 DNA reads TGTGCCAGCAGGCCCCGGGACAGGCCCTACGAGCAGTACTTC. Amino acids: CASRPRDRPYEQYF.